This TCR beta chain was profiled in a study of CD8 T cells in ankylosing spondylitis. Via MiXCR, TCRdb re-called the 5' RACE reads, giving one row per CDR3 protein. The sample yields about 250,000 distinct CDR3 sequences, 32% seen once. V was pared by 1 base and J by 6 bases, with 12 bases between. Per germline, CDR1 MGHRA and CDR2 YSYEKL. CDR3 length: 15 amino acids. The chain uses TRBV4-1 and TRBJ1-4; possibly TRBD1 for D (5 bases). What was sequenced was blood, either unsorted or a sorted T cell fraction (not recorded which). The receptor comes from a male donor with ankylosing spondylitis or in good health (not recorded which). CDR3 nucleotides: TGCGCCAGCAGCCAAGTGGCAGGACAAGATGAAAAACTGTTTTTT. It is translated as CASSQVAGQDEKLFF.